Only a few counts were recorded for the clone carrying this T cell receptor beta chain. The antigen remains unidentified. The time point was: week 35, safety follow-up. It was 300 ug of mutant IDH1 20-mer peptide that made up each vaccine dose, given with topical imiquimod. Method: immunoSEQ multiplex PCR; TCRdb's copy keeps in-frame clones and lacks some. The table lists about 54,000 clones, around four fifths of them singletons. This sample is part of a study of a mutant IDH1 vaccine in newly diagnosed glioma. On the study more broadly: Before enrollment, patients got radiotherapy alone, temozolomide alone, or mostly the combination.

V was trimmed by 0 bases and J by 5 bases, leaving 14 bases between them. Germline loops: CDR1 MNHEY, CDR2 SMNVEV (reference sequence). The CDR3 runs to 16 residues. The sequence came from a woman under 30 with glioma. The sample consisted of PBMCs, taken from a glioma patient whose treatment included an IDH1 peptide vaccine. The V gene is TRBV27, the J gene TRBJ2-1; TRBD1 is a possible D gene (6 bases). This CDR3 is CASSLSLGGPDNEQFF. CDR3 nucleotides: TGTGCCAGCAGTTTATCTTTAGGGGGTCCGGACAATGAGCAGTTCTTC.